This paragraph reports one T cell receptor (beta chain). This clonotype occurred many times. Which antigen it targets is not known. Base qualities are missing; no much larger clone stands one base away. This sample was taken from a study of CD8 T cells in ankylosing spondylitis (dated by TCRdb to the late 2010s). A note on the overall study: The study set out to find disease-linked TCR variants by profiling T cell receptor beta repertoires in ankylosing spondylitis patients and healthy donors. The whole study cohort included some 100 healthy donors and around 24 ankylosing spondylitis patients. Peripheral blood samples were taken, and synovial fluid was additionally collected from ankylosing spondylitis patients.

CDR1 LGHNA and CDR2 YSLEER are derived from the germline V gene. Reading from cysteine to phenylalanine, the CDR3 counts 15 amino acids. Solely the CDR3 DNA is kept, with 45 bases framed from the first base. Relative to germline, V is 0 bases shorter and J is 4 bases shorter, with 11 bases between their ends. The investigation overall reported the following: The disease-linked clones had a CD8+ phenotype and were found at relatively low frequencies in peripheral blood. Some motif variants had previously been reported in the synovial fluid and blood of reactive arthritis patients, which suggests shared mechanisms of disease initiation. A TCR beta motif of fewer than 10 highly homologous amino acid variants appeared characteristic of blood from ankylosing spondylitis patients. The disease-linked clones were reported as significantly enriched in matched synovial fluid samples from ankylosing spondylitis patients.

Sequencing was performed on an Illumina HiSeq 2500. TCR beta libraries were prepared by quantitative 5'-RACE with molecular barcodes. On the study's bioinformatics: A new computational method based on a probabilistic model of VDJ rearrangement was used to identify disease-linked TCR variants. TCRdb reworked the public reads: Q25 trimming with fastp, MiXCR clone assembly, productive beta chains retained. Every distinct CDR3 protein forms one entry, paired with its most common genes and DNA. The V and J calls and clone size come from TCRdb's table, not from the authors' own analysis. Counted in this sample were fewer than 550,000 distinct CDR3 sequences; about 5.7% of them appeared once. Clones ranked in the top ten supply under 4.5% of the sample.

The sequence links TRBV4-3 to TRBJ2-3, and possibly TRBD2, on 5 matching bases. The sample taken for sequencing was blood, either unsorted or a sorted T cell fraction (not recorded which). The sequence came from a male donor with ankylosing spondylitis. The CDR3 here reads CASSQDFDYPDTQYF. Here is the DNA: TGCGCCAGCAGCCAAGATTTCGACTACCCAGATACGCAGTATTTT.